These T cell receptor beta chains were read from a single sample in a study of blood T cell repertoires in COVID-19. Measured with immunoSEQ multiplex PCR; TCRdb has only the in-frame clones, and not every one. The table shows some 220,000 clones, with 75% to 90% occurring only once. The sample consisted of peripheral blood. The receptors come from a woman between 70 and 85 years old with COVID-19, enrolled during active disease. Both conserved end residues are part of each CDR3.

v_call	j_call	cdr3_aa
TRBV28	TRBJ1-1	CASSFAGGVNTEAFF
TRBV5-1	TRBJ1-5	CASSPTGGSNQPQHF
TRBV9	TRBJ1-2	CASSAGGRKNGYTF
TRBV11-3	TRBJ2-3	CASSLRTGSDTQYF
TRBV27	TRBJ2-1	CASSSRASSGRFHNEQFF
TRBV29-1	TRBJ1-2	CSVVSGYGTGRGYGYTF
TRBV6-5	TRBJ2-7	CASRVPTTYEQYF
TRBV4-1	TRBJ2-5	CASSRTSGSQETQYF
TRBV28	TRBJ2-7	CASSFRFEQYF
TRBV14	TRBJ1-1	CASSRETANTEAFF
TRBV2	TRBJ1-2	CASRQGADYGYTF
TRBV5-1	TRBJ2-1	CASSSGLAGGPRDEQFF
TRBV2	TRBJ1-2	CASSRQGVNYGYTF
TRBV10-3	TRBJ1-1	CAISESARGTYEAFF
TRBV12-2	TRBJ2-1	CASRLAQDRVYNEQFF
TRBV5-1	TRBJ2-3	CASSRGGTDTQYF
TRBV2	TRBJ2-1	CASRVTRPASYNEQFF
TRBV28	TRBJ1-4	CATNGQAEKLFF
TRBV6-5	TRBJ2-5	CASSSAGDQETQYF
TRBV3-1/TRBV3-2	TRBJ2-5	CASSQAIAARETQYF
TRBV5-1	TRBJ2-2	CASSSFAGANTGELFF
TRBV11-2	TRBJ1-1	CASSFLVGAWRNTEAFF